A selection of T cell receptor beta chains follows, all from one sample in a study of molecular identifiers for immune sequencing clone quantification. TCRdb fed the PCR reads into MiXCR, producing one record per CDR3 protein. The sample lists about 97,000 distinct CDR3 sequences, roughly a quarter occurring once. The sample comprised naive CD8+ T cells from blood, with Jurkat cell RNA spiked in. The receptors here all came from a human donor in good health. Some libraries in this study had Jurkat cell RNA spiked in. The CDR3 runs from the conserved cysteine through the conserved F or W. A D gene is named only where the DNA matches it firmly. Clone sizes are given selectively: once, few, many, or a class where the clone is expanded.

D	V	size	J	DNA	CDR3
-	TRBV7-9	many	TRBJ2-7	TGTGCCAGCAGCTTAGGTCCGACGGCCTCCTACGAGCAGTACTTC	CASSLGPTASYEQYF
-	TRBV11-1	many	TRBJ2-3	TGTGCCAGCAGCCGAGAGCGTTTAAACCGGGACTCCACAGATACGCAGTATTTT	CASSRERLNRDSTDTQYF
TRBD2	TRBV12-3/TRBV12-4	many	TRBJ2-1	TGTGCCAGTGGGACTACCGACAATGAGCAGTTCTTC	CASGTTDNEQFF
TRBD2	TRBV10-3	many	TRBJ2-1	TGTGCCATCATGATAGCGGGGGGCTCATACAATGAGCAGTTCTTC	CAIMIAGGSYNEQFF
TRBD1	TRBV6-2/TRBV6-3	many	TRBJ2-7	TGTGCCAGCAGACCCGACCCGGGACAGTATCTACGAGCTGACTTC	CASRPDPGQYLRADF
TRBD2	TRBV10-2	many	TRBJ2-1	TGCGCCAGCAGGAATAGCGGGGGGGTTATCTGGGAGCAGTTCTTC	CASRNSGGVIWEQFF
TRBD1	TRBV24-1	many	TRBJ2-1	TGTGCCACCAGGGCACCGGGACAGGGGAGGAGTGAGCAGTTCTTC	CATRAPGQGRSEQFF
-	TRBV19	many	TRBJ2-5	TGTGCCAGTAGTACAGGGAGTGAGACCCAGTACTTC	CASSTGSETQYF
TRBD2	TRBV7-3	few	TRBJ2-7	TGTGCCAGCAGCTCCCAACCAGCGGGAGGGGCCTACGAGCAGTACTTC	CASSSQPAGGAYEQYF
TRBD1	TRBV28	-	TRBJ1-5	TGTGCCAGCAGCTATCCAACCGGGACAGGGAGCCAGCCCCAGCATTTT	CASSYPTGTGSQPQHF
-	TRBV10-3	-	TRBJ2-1	TGTGCCATCAGTGAGAGCAGAGACAATGAGCAGTTCTTC	CAISESRDNEQFF
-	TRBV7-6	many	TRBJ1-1	TGTGCCAGCAGCTTAACGGGGAACACTGAAGCTTTCTTT	CASSLTGNTEAFF
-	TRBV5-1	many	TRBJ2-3	TGCGCCAGCAGCCGGATCAGCAGCAACACAGATACGCAGTATTTT	CASSRISSNTDTQYF
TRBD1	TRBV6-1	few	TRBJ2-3	TGTGCCAGCAGTGTGGACAGGGGCACAGATACGCAGTATTTT	CASSVDRGTDTQYF
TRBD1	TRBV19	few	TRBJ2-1	TGTGCCAGTAGTCTACGACAGGGTTTCGATGAGCAGTTCTTC	CASSLRQGFDEQFF
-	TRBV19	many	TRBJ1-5	TGTGCCAGTGATGGGGGGGAGGACAGACCAGCCAATCAGCCCCAGCATTTT	CASDGGEDRPANQPQHF
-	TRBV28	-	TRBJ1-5	TGTGCCAGCCCCTCCCCCTATCAGCCCCAGCATTTT	CASPSPYQPQHF
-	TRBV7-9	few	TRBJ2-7	TGTGCCAGCACCCCTCACGGGAGTAGACCCTACGAGCAGTACTTC	CASTPHGSRPYEQYF
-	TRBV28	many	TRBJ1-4	TGTGCCAGCAGTTTAGGCTTTGGCAGGGCAAATGAAAAACTGTTTTTT	CASSLGFGRANEKLFF
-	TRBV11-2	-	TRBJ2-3	TGTGCCAGCAGCTCTACCGTGGGCGGCACAGATACGCAGTATTTT	CASSSTVGGTDTQYF
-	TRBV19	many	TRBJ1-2	TGTGCCAGTAGTATGTACGCCGGGACACATGATGGCTACACCTTC	CASSMYAGTHDGYTF
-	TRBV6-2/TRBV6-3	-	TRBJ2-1	TGTGCCAGCAACACACAAGAGATAGGTAACAATGAGCGGTTCTTC	CASNTQEIGNNERFF
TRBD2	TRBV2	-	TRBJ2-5	TGTGCCAGCAGTGATTCGCGGGGGGGGCGAGAGACCCAGTACTTC	CASSDSRGGRETQYF